This T cell receptor (beta chain) was sequenced in a study of T-cell reconstitution after alpha-beta-depleted transplantation in children. This sample's TCRbeta library carried unique molecular identifier barcodes. TCRdb independently ran MiXCR on the PCR reads; one entry per CDR3 protein. The table lists about 240,000 distinct CDR3 sequences, more than 10% of them singletons. Deletions cut 11 bases from V and 0 bases from J, with 17 bases between. The CDR3 length is 15 residues. Germline CDR1 and CDR2: MNHEY and SMNVEV (reference sequence). The sequences come from PBMCs from the stem cell graft donor, collected from the stem cell graft. The source is a human donor who donated a stem cell graft to a child with acute lymphoblastic leukemia. V gene TRBV27 combines with J gene TRBJ2-1, with D perhaps TRBD2 (6 bases). This CDR3 reads CASLGSGRSYNEQFF. The CDR3 nucleotides read TGTGCCTCCCTCGGAAGCGGGCGCTCCTACAATGAGCAGTTCTTC.